Following are 32 T cell receptor beta chains from one sample sequenced in a study of T cell responses to AZD1222 COVID-19 vaccine. Clones were read by immunoSEQ multiplex PCR, and TCRdb kept only the in-frame ones, dropping some. The data hold 120,000 to 150,000 clones, with approximately 89% observed a single time. The sample in question was peripheral blood, obtained on day 0 of AZD1222 vaccination. The receptors come from an adult in good health.

The chain is built from TRBV28 and TRBJ1-3; no reliable D call. The germline CDR1 and CDR2 sequences are MDHEN and SYDVKM. V lost 7 bases to trimming and J lost 0 bases, with 16 bases between them. The CDR3 runs to 16 residues. CDR3 sequence: CASTPERVFSGNTIYF. In nucleotides, the CDR3 is TGTGCCAGCACCCCCGAGAGGGTGTTCTCTGGAAACACCATATATTTT.

The chain is built from TRBV12-3 or TRBV12-4 and TRBJ1-1; D gene ambiguous. The CDR3 runs 13 residues. The V end was cut by 2 bases, the J end by 0 bases, with 4 bases between. CDR3 sequence (DNA): TGTGCCAGCAGTTTACGAATGAACACTGAAGCTTTCTTT. This translates into CASSLRMNTEAFF.

The V gene is TRBV11-2, the J gene TRBJ2-7, with 9 bases lining up with TRBD2. Unmatched junction bases numbered 5, after V lost 5 bases and J lost 0 bases. The CDR3 is 15 residues long. Germline V gene lookup returns CDR1 SGHAT and CDR2 FQNNGV. The CDR3 region has the DNA TGTGCCAGCAGCCCGCGACTAGCGGCCTCCTACGAGCAGTACTTC. Translated: CASSPRLAASYEQYF.

This chain joins TRBV4-1 and TRBJ2-4; D perhaps matches TRBD2 (6 bases). V was clipped by 1 base and J by 0 bases, with 13 bases between them. From germline, CDR1 is MGHRA and CDR2 YSYEKL. This CDR3 region has 17 residues. The CDR3 here is CASSQGGGGIAKNIQYF. The DNA of the CDR3 is TGCGCCAGCAGCCAAGGAGGAGGCGGGATAGCCAAAAACATTCAGTACTTC.

The chain couples TRBV4-3 to TRBJ1-1, with D hard to call. Trimming cost V 0 bases and J 1 base, with 12 bases left between them. The length of the CDR3 is 16 residues. The germline CDR1 and CDR2 sequences are LGHNA and YSLEER. The CDR3 spells CASSQDLEPSNTEAFF. The CDR3 bases are TGCGCCAGCAGCCAAGATCTTGAACCCTCGAACACTGAAGCTTTCTTT.

This chain links TRBV2 with TRBJ2-5; 8 nucleotides agree with TRBD2. Germline loops: CDR1 SNHLY, CDR2 FYNNEI. CDR3 length: 15 amino acids. The V and J ends lost 4 bases and 4 bases, in that order; junction bases with no gene match: 8. DNA of the CDR3: TGTGCCAGCAGTGCTTGGCGGGAGGATGGAGAGACCCAGTACTTC. This gives the protein CASSAWREDGETQYF.

The J gene is TRBJ2-1, the V gene TRBV7-9; 10 nucleotides match TRBD1. This CDR3 contains 18 residues. Losses at the gene ends were 5 bases for V and 10 bases for J; bases not matched to a gene: 20. CDR1 and CDR2 (germline): SEHNR, FQNEAQ (reference sequence). The CDR3 spells CASSPTQTDRGRLGEQFF. The CDR3 nucleotides are TGTGCCAGCAGCCCGACCCAGACCGACAGGGGGCGGCTGGGGGAGCAGTTCTTC.

The genes are TRBV5-5 and TRBJ2-5; 11 positions agree with TRBD2. The CDR3 runs to 16 residues. V lost 0 bases to trimming and J lost 5 bases; unmatched junction nucleotides: 6. From germline, CDR1 is SGHKS and CDR2 YYEKEE (reference sequence). Here the CDR3 reads CASSLGLSGRVETQYF. CDR3 DNA: TGTGCCAGCAGCTTGGGTCTTAGCGGGAGGGTTGAGACCCAGTACTTC.

This clone was counted between two and nine times. The genes are TRBV5-8 and TRBJ1-5, with D possibly TRBD1 on 6 matching bases. The V and J ends lost 2 bases and 0 bases respectively, with 15 bases between them. From germline, CDR1 is SGHTS and CDR2 YDEGEE. There are 17 residues in the CDR3. CDR3 nucleotides: TGTGCCAGCAGCTTCGAATCGGACAGCTATAGCAATCAGCCCCAGCATTTT. It yields the protein CASSFESDSYSNQPQHF.

This rearrangement joins TRBV28 to TRBJ2-5; 12 nucleotides match TRBD2. This CDR3 has 16 amino acids. The V segment lost 6 bases and the J segment 4 bases; nucleotides outside the gene matches: 9. Germline lookup yields CDR1 MDHEN and CDR2 SYDVKM. The CDR3 region is CASSWTSGKERETQYF. The CDR3 bases are TGTGCCAGCAGCTGGACTAGCGGGAAAGAGAGAGAGACCCAGTACTTC.

The rearrangement uses TRBV6-5 and TRBJ2-5, with D maybe TRBD2 (6 bases). V gave up 4 bases and J gave up 4 bases, with 16 bases separating them. This CDR3 is built from 15 residues. Germline V CDR1 and CDR2: MNHEY, SVGAGI. CDR3 coding DNA: TGTGCCAGCAGTTCCGGGGCGGGACGTATAGAGACCCAGTACTTC. Translation: CASSSGAGRIETQYF.

V and J are TRBV28 and TRBJ1-6; D ambiguous. There are 14 residues in the CDR3. Trimming pared 3 bases from V and 5 bases from J, leaving 8 bases between. In germline, CDR1 is MDHEN, CDR2 SYDVKM. The CDR3 sequence: CASSFVVNNSPLHF. In DNA, the CDR3 is TGTGCCAGCAGTTTTGTTGTCAATAATTCACCCCTCCACTTT.

The V and J genes are TRBV6-5 and TRBJ1-1; 8 nucleotides align to TRBD1. CDR1 is MNHEY and CDR2 is SVGAGI in the germline V gene. J lost 2 bases, V lost 7 bases, and 6 bases had no gene match. This CDR3 has 14 amino acids. CDR3 in amino acids: CASTRDRINTEAFF. The DNA of the CDR3 is TGTGCCAGCACCCGGGACAGGATAAACACTGAAGCTTTCTTT.

The chain uses TRBV6-2 or TRBV6-3 and TRBJ2-3; no clear D. Trimming cost V 5 bases and J 3 bases, with 6 bases left between them. Per the germline V gene, CDR1 is MNHEY and CDR2 is SVGEGT. This CDR3 is 12 amino acids long. CDR3 in DNA: TGTGCCAGCAGTCTAGGGACAGATACGCAGTATTTT. It encodes CASSLGTDTQYF.

This chain joins TRBV6-2 or TRBV6-3 and TRBJ2-3; D is undetermined. This CDR3 has 14 residues. The V end was cut by 6 bases, the J end by 1 base, with 11 bases between. The germline CDR1 and CDR2 sequences are MNHEY and SVGEGT. The CDR3 region has the DNA TGTGCCAGCAGCCCAAGGAAAGGCACAGATACGCAGTATTTT. It specifies CASSPRKGTDTQYF.

V usage is TRBV5-6 and J usage is TRBJ2-3, with D perhaps TRBD2 (5 bases). Looked up from germline, CDR1 is SGHDT and CDR2 is YYEEEE. V was shortened by 0 bases and J by 4 bases, with 6 bases between the two germline ends. The CDR3 covers 13 residues. For the CDR3, the DNA is TGTGCCAGCAGCTTGGGAGGGTCAGATACGCAGTATTTT. It translates to CASSLGGSDTQYF.

This clone was seen just once. The chain employs TRBV6-5 and TRBJ2-6; D is uncertain. The germline V gene encodes CDR1 MNHEY and CDR2 SVGAGI. Trimming cost V 6 bases and J 0 bases, with 9 bases left between them. This CDR3 has 15 residues. CDR3 loop: CASRDGISGANVLTF. As DNA, the CDR3 is TGTGCCAGCAGGGACGGAATCTCTGGGGCCAACGTCCTGACTTTC.

The chain is built from TRBV25-1 and TRBJ2-1; D may be TRBD2 (6 bases). Germline loops: CDR1 MGHDK, CDR2 SYGVNS. The ends were cut back, 4 bases at V and 0 bases at J, with 10 bases in the middle. The CDR3 has 15 residues. The CDR3 protein is CASSVSGDSYNEQFF. The CDR3 region has the DNA TGTGCCAGCAGTGTTAGCGGAGACTCCTACAATGAGCAGTTCTTC.

V usage is TRBV28 and J usage is TRBJ1-2, with 7 bases lining up with TRBD1. CDR1 and CDR2 (germline): MDHEN, SYDVKM. V was clipped by 10 bases and J by 3 bases; unmatched bases: 8. This CDR3 is 13 amino acids long. In nucleotides, the CDR3 is TGTGCCACCAAAACCGGGACAGACTATGGCTACACCTTC. Translation gives CATKTGTDYGYTF.

The CDR3: CASVSGGPFGEQYF. Here the CDR3 DNA reads TGCGCCAGCGTCTCTGGAGGGCCTTTTGGAGAGCAGTACTTC. This chain links TRBV10-1 with TRBJ2-7; TRBD2 is a possible D gene (6 bases). Germline CDR1 is WNHNN and CDR2 is SYGVQD (reference sequence). Trimming left V 8 bases short and J 7 bases short, with 21 bases between. This CDR3 region has 14 residues.

The rearrangement uses TRBV6-5 and TRBJ1-4; D not resolved. CDR1 MNHEY and CDR2 SVGAGI come from the germline V gene. The CDR3 has 11 amino acids. Trimming shortened V by 10 bases and J by 4 bases, and 7 bases separated the two germline ends. The CDR3 DNA is TGTGCCACTACAGTTAATGAAAAACTGTTTTTT. Encoded protein: CATTVNEKLFF.

This chain connects TRBV19 to TRBJ1-2; D not resolved. This CDR3 comprises 13 residues. Trimming left V 4 bases short and J 7 bases short, with 13 bases between. Germline CDR1 and CDR2: LNHDA and SQIVND (reference sequence). CDR3 sequence reads: CASSTSDNFGYTF. As DNA, the CDR3 is TGTGCCAGTAGTACTTCCGACAATTTTGGCTACACCTTC.

This chain joins TRBV28 and TRBJ1-6; perhaps TRBD1 as D (5 bases). The V and J ends lost 8 bases and 6 bases respectively, with 8 bases between them. CDR3 length equals 12 residues. Per the germline V gene, CDR1 is MDHEN and CDR2 is SYDVKM. The CDR3 region is CASVQGNSPLHF. Here the CDR3 DNA reads TGTGCCAGCGTTCAGGGTAATTCACCCCTCCACTTT.

This clone has just one count. The rearrangement links TRBV27 to TRBJ2-3, with 16 bases identical to TRBD2. Germline V gene lookup returns CDR1 MNHEY and CDR2 SMNVEV (reference sequence). The CDR3 is 18 residues long. After removal of 2 bases from V and 6 bases from J, the junction contained 8 bases not matched to a gene. This CDR3 is CASSLTGTSGRASDTQYF. As DNA, the CDR3 is TGTGCCAGCAGTTTAACCGGGACTAGCGGGAGGGCTTCGGATACGCAGTATTTT.

V and J are TRBV11-2 and TRBJ2-7; 10 positions match TRBD1. CDR3 length: 14 amino acids. Per germline, CDR1 SGHAT and CDR2 FQNNGV. J gave up 4 bases and V 3 bases, and 3 bases lay outside the gene matches. Here the CDR3 DNA reads TGTGCCAGCAGCTTCGGGACAGGGGTTTACGAGCAGTACTTC. The encoded protein is CASSFGTGVYEQYF.

This chain links TRBV18 with TRBJ1-2, with TRBD1 matching over 11 bases. The length of the CDR3 is 14 residues. CDR1 is KGHSH, CDR2 LQKENI, per germline. V lost 4 bases to trimming and J lost 8 bases; unmatched junction nucleotides: 6. As DNA, the CDR3 is TGTGCCAGCTCACGAGGACAGGGGGCGCGCGGCTACACCTTC. Amino acid sequence: CASSRGQGARGYTF.

The genes are TRBV5-1 and TRBJ2-2, with 11 nucleotides matching TRBD2. This CDR3 region has 19 residues. CDR1 is SGHRS, CDR2 YFSETQ, per germline. V was clipped by 5 bases and J by 7 bases; unmatched bases: 19. The CDR3 DNA is TGCGCCAGCAGGGTGGCCCCGGGACTAGCGGACCCGGGTAGCGGGGAGCTGTTTTTT. It is translated as CASRVAPGLADPGSGELFF.

The rearrangement joins TRBV2 to TRBJ2-1, with 11 bases matching TRBD2. After removal of 7 bases from V and 9 bases from J, the junction contained 11 bases not matched to a gene. This CDR3 region has 15 residues. Germline V lookup: CDR1 SNHLY, CDR2 FYNNEI. This CDR3 reads CASKPTSGSPGEQFF. DNA of the CDR3: TGTGCCAGCAAACCCACTAGCGGGAGTCCGGGTGAGCAGTTCTTC.

The chain has TRBV28 and TRBJ1-2, with 9 nucleotides matching TRBD1. This CDR3 comprises 14 residues. The trim removed 5 bases at V and 8 bases at J, leaving 9 bases unmatched. Germline V gene data show CDR1 as MDHEN and CDR2 as SYDVKM. CDR3 coding DNA: TGTGCCAGCAGTCCGGCCGGGACAGGGTACGGCTACACCTTC. This gives the protein CASSPAGTGYGYTF.

The chain carries TRBV6-2 or TRBV6-3 and TRBJ2-5; possibly TRBD2 for D (6 bases). With 4 bases removed from V and 3 bases from J, the gap between germline ends came to 12 bases. Germline V gives CDR1 MNHEY, CDR2 SVGEGT. The CDR3 has 14 residues. The CDR3 DNA is TGTGCCAGCAGTTTAGCGGCCTACGAAGAGACCCAGTACTTC. Its protein product is CASSLAAYEETQYF.

This chain links TRBV19 with TRBJ2-3; D is perhaps TRBD2 (6 bases). Trimming shortened V by 5 bases and J by 6 bases, and 12 bases separated the two germline ends. The CDR3 length is 13 residues. Germline CDR1 reads LNHDA; CDR2 reads SQIVND (reference sequence). CDR3 loop: CASSWGVGDTQYF. Here the CDR3 DNA reads TGTGCCAGTAGTTGGGGGGTAGGGGATACGCAGTATTTT.

The V call is TRBV14, the J call TRBJ2-7, with D possibly being TRBD1 (5 bases). V lost 3 bases and J 6 bases, leaving 15 bases between the germline ends. This CDR3 spans 14 amino acids. Germline values: CDR1 SGHDN, CDR2 FVKESK. The CDR3 region has the DNA TGTGCCAGCAGCCAGATGGACACCTTCGGCGAGCAGTACTTC. As protein: CASSQMDTFGEQYF.